The 32 T cell receptor beta chains below all came from one sample that was sequenced in a study of blood T cell repertoires in COVID-19. Assay: immunoSEQ multiplex PCR; the TCRdb copy retains only in-frame clones and omits some. The profile shows about 120,000 clones, roughly 76% of them singletons. The sequencing input was peripheral blood. The receptors derive from a human donor in a cohort sampled during active COVID-19.

The chain has TRBV9 and TRBJ2-5; 14 bases match TRBD2. This CDR3 is built from 18 residues. The germline gives CDR1 SGDLS, CDR2 YYNGEE. Trimming cost V 4 bases and J 0 bases; bases outside gene matches: 8. CDR3: CASSFGTSGGRYQETQYF. The CDR3 DNA reads TGTGCCAGCAGCTTCGGGACTAGCGGGGGCCGGTACCAAGAGACCCAGTACTTC.

J is TRBJ2-5 and V is TRBV18, with unresolved D. The CDR3 has 13 amino acids. CDR1 is KGHSH and CDR2 is LQKENI in the germline V gene. Trimming removed 3 bases at V and 0 bases at J, with 5 bases between. Here the CDR3 DNA reads TGTGCCAGCTCACCCTCTTACCAAGAGACCCAGTACTTC. It is translated as CASSPSYQETQYF.

This rearrangement joins TRBV19 to TRBJ1-2; D gene ambiguous. Germline CDR1 is LNHDA and CDR2 is SQIVND (reference sequence). V was shortened by 7 bases and J by 1 base, with 13 bases between the two germline ends. The CDR3 totals 14 residues. The CDR3, as DNA: TGTGCCAGTACCAGCACGGGTAATAACTATGGCTACACCTTC. Translation: CASTSTGNNYGYTF. The complete variable domain, with remaining parts taken from reference TRBV19 and TRBJ1-2, reads DGGITQSPKYLFRKEGQNVTLSCEQNLNHDAMYWYRQDPGQGLRLIYYSQIVNDFQKGDIAEGYSVSREKKESFPLTVTSAQKNPTAFYLCASTSTGNNYGYTFGSGTRLTVV.

The chain is built from TRBV12-5 and TRBJ2-6, with 7 bases identical to TRBD1. CDR1 and CDR2 from the germline V gene are LGHNT and FRNRAP. V shed 1 base, J shed 10 bases, and the junction held 4 bases outside the gene matches. The CDR3 runs to 14 residues. The CDR3 DNA reads as TGTGCTAGTGGTTTGGGGGGACAGCCTAACGTCCTGACTTTC. It specifies CASGLGGQPNVLTF.

The chain recombines TRBV13 with TRBJ2-7; 9 nucleotides line up with TRBD2. CDR3 size: 14 residues. The V gene's germline CDR1 is PRHDT and CDR2 FYEKMQ (reference sequence). J lost 6 bases, V lost 8 bases, and 11 bases had no gene match. The CDR3, as DNA: TGTGCCAGCCGCCGGGGCGGGAGGGCCCTCGAGCAGTACTTC. Protein product: CASRRGGRALEQYF. Based on the CDR3 plus reference TRBV13 and TRBJ2-7, the full variable domain is AAGVIQSPRHLIKEKRETATLKCYPIPRHDTVYWYQQGPGQDPQFLISFYEKMQSDKGSIPDRFSAQQFSDYHSELNMSSLELGDSALYFCASRRGGRALEQYFGPGTRLTVT.

The chain uses TRBV18 and TRBJ1-2, with TRBD1 matching 11 bases. V gave up 3 bases and J gave up 8 bases; unmatched junction bases: 5. Germline CDR1 KGHSH, CDR2 LQKENI. The CDR3 extends over 14 amino acids. The CDR3 reads CASSPDRGQGGYTF. The CDR3 DNA reads as TGTGCCAGCTCACCGGACAGGGGGCAGGGCGGCTACACCTTC.

This chain uses TRBV19 with TRBJ2-3; possibly TRBD2 for D (5 bases). The V end lost 5 bases, the J end lost 0 bases, and 12 bases lay between the germline ends. The CDR3 is 15 residues long. Germline V gives CDR1 LNHDA, CDR2 SQIVND (reference sequence). The CDR3 region is CASSGLAKSTDTQYF. The CDR3 region has the DNA TGTGCCAGTAGTGGGCTAGCAAAGAGCACAGATACGCAGTATTTT.

This clone was observed many times. The DNA of the CDR3 is TGTGCCAGTAGCGTCCCCCGGGACAGGGGGCAAGGTAGCCATTCACCCCTCCACTTT. Protein: CASSVPRDRGQGSHSPLHF. The chain links TRBV19 to TRBJ1-6; TRBD1 aligns across 12 bases. The CDR3 is 19 amino acids. Trimming cost V 6 bases and J 8 bases; bases outside gene matches: 17. Per germline, CDR1 LNHDA and CDR2 SQIVND (reference sequence).

The chain's CDR3 is CASSMRTGGSDGYTF. The CDR3 DNA follows: TGTGCCAGTAGTATGCGGACAGGGGGATCTGATGGCTACACCTTC. This chain joins TRBV19 and TRBJ1-2, with 10 bases fitting TRBD1. Trimming took 3 bases from V and 6 from J; bases not matched to a gene: 7. The CDR3 has 15 amino acids. Germline values: CDR1 LNHDA, CDR2 SQIVND (reference sequence).

This clone occurred a few times. The chain employs TRBV5-5 and TRBJ1-4; 9 bases agree with TRBD1. CDR1 SGHKS and CDR2 YYEKEE come from the germline V gene (reference sequence). Trimming removed 2 bases from V and 10 bases from J; junction bases left unmatched: 6. The CDR3 length is 14 residues. The CDR3 nucleotides are TGTGCCAGCAGCTTCCGGGACAGGGCCCCAAAACTGTTTTTT. This encodes CASSFRDRAPKLFF.

This clone has just a few counts. CDR3 DNA: TGTGCCAGCAGTTACCTCCCACAGACCGGGGAGCTGTTTTTT. Translating gives CASSYLPQTGELFF. This rearrangement joins TRBV6-5 to TRBJ2-2; D remains ambiguous. The germline V and J ends were trimmed by 2 bases and 5 bases, with 9 bases remaining between them. This CDR3 has 14 residues. Germline V gene data show CDR1 as MNHEY and CDR2 as SVGAGI.

Written as DNA, the CDR3 is TGTGCCAGCTCCCCCGGACAGATCTACGAGCAGTACTTC. This codes for CASSPGQIYEQYF. The chain employs TRBV18 and TRBJ2-7; tentative D call: TRBD1 (6 bases). Trimming shortened V by 6 bases and J by 3 bases, and 12 bases separated the two germline ends. Germline CDR1 reads KGHSH; CDR2 reads LQKENI. CDR3 size: 13 residues.

In nucleotides, the CDR3 is TGTGCCAGCAGCTGGCCGGGACAGGAAAATGAAGCTTTCTTT. Translation: CASSWPGQENEAFF. J is TRBJ1-1 and V is TRBV5-6, with 8 bases matching TRBD1. Germline V gene data show CDR1 as SGHDT and CDR2 as YYEEEE. The ends lost 3 bases at V and 7 bases at J; junction bases unmatched: 8. The CDR3 consists of 14 residues.

The CDR3 nucleotides read TGTGCCAGCAGCGGACAGGGGTTTGGAAACACCATATATTTT. Translating it yields CASSGQGFGNTIYF. V gene TRBV13 combines with J gene TRBJ1-3; 9 nucleotides match TRBD1. CDR1 is PRHDT and CDR2 is FYEKMQ in the germline V gene (reference sequence). J was trimmed by 3 bases and V by 5 bases; bases with no gene match: 2. This CDR3 is 14 amino acids long.

In nucleotides, the CDR3 is TGCGCCAGCAAACGACTAGGGGGGCCTAGCGGGAGCTCCTACAATGAGCAGTTCTTC. Translated, it gives CASKRLGGPSGSSYNEQFF. The chain combines TRBV5-1 with TRBJ2-1, with 10 bases fitting TRBD2. The J segment lost 0 bases and the V segment lost 6 bases, leaving 15 bases of the junction unmatched. The CDR3 covers 19 residues. CDR1 is SGHRS, CDR2 YFSETQ, per germline.

The V and J genes are TRBV6-5 and TRBJ2-2, with 8 bases identical to TRBD1. Trimming at V came to 6 bases and at J to 6 bases, leaving 9 bases not matched to a gene. This CDR3 contains 15 residues. Germline V CDR1 and CDR2: MNHEY, SVGAGI. The chain's CDR3 is CASSVGQGRPGELFF. DNA of the CDR3: TGTGCCAGCAGCGTCGGACAGGGACGGCCCGGGGAGCTGTTTTTT.

This clone was detected only a few times. V and J are TRBV2 and TRBJ2-7; 11 bases map to TRBD2. Germline values: CDR1 SNHLY, CDR2 FYNNEI. This CDR3 is 16 amino acids long. V was pared by 6 bases and J by 3 bases, with 10 bases of the junction left unmatched. DNA of the CDR3: TGTGCCAGCAGCGACGGGACTAGCGGACTCCTCTACGAGCAGTACTTC. Residues: CASSDGTSGLLYEQYF. Full variable domain (missing parts from reference TRBV2 and TRBJ2-7): EPEVTQTPSHQVTQMGQEVILRCVPISNHLYFYWYRQILGQKVEFLVSFYNNEISEKSEIFDDQFSVERPDGSNFTLKIRSTKLEDSAMYFCASSDGTSGLLYEQYFGPGTRLTVT.

V and J are TRBV19 and TRBJ2-1, with TRBD2 matching over 8 bases. Germline V gives CDR1 LNHDA, CDR2 SQIVND (reference sequence). This CDR3 is 12 amino acids long. J lost 11 bases, V lost 7 bases, and 7 bases had no gene match. As DNA, the CDR3 is TGTGCCAGTAAAGATTCGGGAGGGAAGCAGTTCTTC. Amino acids: CASKDSGGKQFF. The variable domain in full, with the rest retrieved from reference TRBV19 and TRBJ2-1, is DGGITQSPKYLFRKEGQNVTLSCEQNLNHDAMYWYRQDPGQGLRLIYYSQIVNDFQKGDIAEGYSVSREKKESFPLTVTSAQKNPTAFYLCASKDSGGKQFFGPGTRLTVL.

Here the CDR3 DNA reads TGTGCCAGCAGTCCCACAGGACGGCTATATGGCTACACCTTC. Protein sequence: CASSPTGRLYGYTF. This sequence joins TRBV7-2 and TRBJ1-2; maybe TRBD1 (5 bases). Germline V gene sequence: CDR1 SGHTA, CDR2 FQGNSA. The ends were cut back, 6 bases at V and 5 bases at J, with 16 bases in the middle. This CDR3 spans 14 amino acids.

In its sample, this clone was seen a few times. J is TRBJ2-7 and V is TRBV20-1, with D maybe TRBD1 (5 bases). The CDR3 length is 11 residues. V was clipped by 6 bases and J by 3 bases, with 9 bases between them. Per the germline V gene, CDR1 is DFQATT and CDR2 is SNEGSKA (reference sequence). The CDR3 DNA sequence: TGCAGTGCCCTAAGGGGCTACGAGCAGTACTTC. It is translated as CSALRGYEQYF.

The V call is TRBV5-1, the J call TRBJ1-5, with TRBD1 identical over 10 bases. V shed 3 bases, J shed 4 bases, and the junction held 4 bases outside the gene matches. The length of the CDR3 is 15 residues. The V gene's germline CDR1 is SGHRS and CDR2 YFSETQ. This CDR3 reads CASSSTGGRNQPQHF. The CDR3 DNA reads TGCGCCAGCAGCTCGACAGGGGGCCGGAATCAGCCCCAGCATTTT.

This clone has a single count. The chain couples TRBV12-5 to TRBJ1-4; TRBD1 is a possible D gene (5 bases). CDR3 size: 18 residues. Germline V CDR1 and CDR2: LGHNT, FRNRAP. With 2 bases removed from V and 0 bases from J, the gap between germline ends came to 16 bases. The CDR3 loop reads CASGLFGASTSTNEKLFF. The CDR3 coding sequence is TGTGCTAGTGGTTTGTTTGGGGCCTCTACCTCAACTAATGAAAAACTGTTTTTT.

CDR3 sequence: CASSVGRSGYEQYF. CDR3 DNA: TGTGCCAGCAGCGTAGGTAGAAGCGGCTACGAGCAGTACTTC. The V gene is TRBV9, the J gene TRBJ2-7, with D perhaps TRBD2 (5 bases). The CDR3 totals 14 residues. Germline V lookup: CDR1 SGDLS, CDR2 YYNGEE. The germline V and J ends were trimmed by 0 bases and 3 bases, with 10 bases remaining between them.

The chain links TRBV7-9 to TRBJ2-7; the D gene is possibly TRBD2 (5 bases). V was pared by 8 bases and J by 3 bases, with 11 bases between. CDR3 length equals 12 residues. Germline values: CDR1 SEHNR, CDR2 FQNEAQ (reference sequence). Written as DNA, the CDR3 is TGTGCCAGCGAACACAGCGGCTACGAGCAGTACTTC. Encoded protein: CASEHSGYEQYF.

This clone was seen only once. The CDR3 DNA reads as TGTGCCAGCTCACCGACAGAAACCCTCCTATATGGCTACACCTTC. Encoded protein: CASSPTETLLYGYTF. The chain recombines TRBV18 with TRBJ1-2, with D possibly being TRBD1 (5 bases). Trimming stripped 3 bases from V and 5 bases from J, with 16 bases between. Germline V CDR1 and CDR2: KGHSH, LQKENI. The CDR3 is made up of 15 amino acids.

V gene TRBV7-6 combines with J gene TRBJ2-5; 9 positions match TRBD1. The germline V gene has CDR1 SGHVS and CDR2 FNYEAQ. There are 17 residues in the CDR3. V was pared by 0 bases and J by 2 bases, with 7 bases of the junction left unmatched. CDR3: CASSLAGTGSVQETQYF. Written as DNA, the CDR3 is TGTGCCAGCAGCTTAGCTGGGACAGGGAGCGTACAAGAGACCCAGTACTTC.

The chain is built from TRBV11-3 and TRBJ1-3, with D possibly being TRBD1 (5 bases). Germline CDR1 is SGHNT and CDR2 is YENEEA. With 5 bases removed from V and 4 bases from J, the gap between germline ends came to 21 bases. The CDR3 consists of 17 residues. In DNA form, the CDR3 reads TGTGCCAGCAGCCCAGAACCGGCCAGGGCCTACGGAAACACCATATATTTT. Residues: CASSPEPARAYGNTIYF.

The rearrangement uses TRBV28 and TRBJ1-1; tentative D call: TRBD1 (5 bases). The CDR3 is 13 residues long. The V gene's germline CDR1 is MDHEN and CDR2 SYDVKM. V lost 2 bases and J 1 base, leaving 5 bases between the germline ends. The CDR3, as DNA: TGTGCCAGCAGTTTAGGACAGAACACTGAAGCTTTCTTT. This sequence encodes CASSLGQNTEAFF. Combining the CDR3 with reference TRBV28 and TRBJ1-1 gives the whole variable domain DVKVTQSSRYLVKRTGEKVFLECVQDMDHENMFWYRQDPGLGLRLIYFSYDVKMKEKGDIPEGYSVSREKKERFSLILESASTNQTSMYLCASSLGQNTEAFFGQGTRLTVV.

The rearrangement links TRBV5-1 to TRBJ2-7, with D possibly TRBD1 on 6 matching bases. Trimming took 2 bases from V and 0 from J, leaving 12 bases between them. The CDR3 has 15 residues. Per the germline V gene, CDR1 is SGHRS and CDR2 is YFSETQ. This CDR3 is CASSLTGTSSYEQYF. Here the CDR3 DNA reads TGCGCCAGCAGCTTAACGGGGACAAGCTCCTACGAGCAGTACTTC.

The chain recombines TRBV28 with TRBJ2-7, with 9 bases fitting TRBD1. Germline trimming cut 5 bases from V and 5 bases from J; bases unmatched to any gene: 10. The germline V gene has CDR1 MDHEN and CDR2 SYDVKM. The CDR3 totals 15 residues. DNA of the CDR3: TGTGCCAGCAGTGGGGACAGGGTATTAACCCACGAGCAGTACTTC. This codes for CASSGDRVLTHEQYF.

The chain employs TRBV28 and TRBJ2-3; 7 bases fit TRBD2. The CDR3 loop spans 16 amino acids. Trimming removed 5 bases from V and 4 bases from J; junction bases left unmatched: 12. Per germline, CDR1 MDHEN and CDR2 SYDVKM. The CDR3 reads CASSLIQRGSADTQYF. For the CDR3, the DNA is TGTGCCAGCAGTCTCATTCAGCGGGGTAGCGCAGATACGCAGTATTTT.

A few counts support this clone. Additional DNA sequences in this sample encode the identical CDR3. V is TRBV27 and J is TRBJ2-7, with a tentative D call TRBD1 (6 bases). The CDR3 covers 15 residues. The ends were cut back, 2 bases at V and 2 bases at J, with 13 bases in the middle. CDR1 MNHEY and CDR2 SMNVEV come from the germline V gene (reference sequence). The CDR3 DNA reads TGTGCCAGCAGTTTAGCGCCGACAGGACCCTACGAGCAGTACTTC. Translation gives CASSLAPTGPYEQYF.